A single sample is the source of the 8 T cell receptor beta chains below, sequenced in a study of blood T cell repertoires in COVID-19. Using immunoSEQ multiplex PCR, the repertoire was profiled, and TCRdb retains in-frame clones only, with some absent. The table lists some 500,000 clones, about 89% of them singletons. The material sequenced was peripheral blood. The receptors shown here come from a woman aged 50 to 65 with COVID-19, enrolled during active disease.

In regard to this clone: Distinct nucleotide sequences in the sample also encode this CDR3. This CDR3 is CASSSSGNTEAFF. The CDR3 nucleotides are TGTGCCAGCAGCTCCTCCGGGAACACTGAAGCTTTCTTT. V is TRBV11-2 and J is TRBJ1-1; no clear D gene. Trimming removed 4 bases at V and 1 base at J, with 7 bases between. The CDR3 runs to 13 residues. The germline CDR1 and CDR2 sequences are SGHAT and FQNNGV.

The chain is built from TRBV5-5 and TRBJ2-5; 9 bases are shared with TRBD2. Germline-derived CDR1 and CDR2 are SGHKS and YYEKEE (reference sequence). The CDR3 has 16 amino acids. Trimming at V came to 0 bases and at J to 2 bases, leaving 5 bases not matched to a gene. The CDR3 DNA reads TGTGCCAGCAGCTTGGCCGGGACTAGCACTCAAGAGACCCAGTACTTC. The encoded protein is CASSLAGTSTQETQYF.

The chain carries TRBV19 and TRBJ1-1; possible D gene TRBD1, 5 bases. Trimming removed 4 bases from V and 4 bases from J, with 19 bases in between. This CDR3 region has 16 residues. Looked up from germline, CDR1 is LNHDA and CDR2 is SQIVND (reference sequence). In DNA form, the CDR3 reads TGTGCCAGTAGTACGTTTCACGGGGGTGGAAGCACTGAAGCTTTCTTT. This translates into CASSTFHGGGSTEAFF.

The chain is built from TRBV7-6 and TRBJ1-1; possible D gene TRBD1, 5 bases. This CDR3 is 11 amino acids long. Germline V CDR1 and CDR2: SGHVS, FNYEAQ. The V and J ends lost 7 bases and 10 bases respectively, with 13 bases between them. In nucleotides, the CDR3 is TGTGCCAGCACACGGGGGGGTTCAGCTTTCTTT. It codes for CASTRGGSAFF.

This chain links TRBV5-4 with TRBJ2-7; 9 bases match TRBD1. Trimming took 4 bases from V and 3 from J; bases not matched to a gene: 14. The CDR3 extends over 17 amino acids. Germline V lookup: CDR1 SGHNT, CDR2 YYREEE (reference sequence). CDR3 in amino acids: CASSPATGGAESYEQYF. The CDR3 DNA reads TGTGCCAGCAGCCCTGCTACAGGGGGCGCGGAGAGCTACGAGCAGTACTTC.

CDR3 DNA: TGCGCCAGCACTCTTTCGGGGGGGCAGGAGACCCAGTACTTC. Amino acids: CASTLSGGQETQYF. This sequence joins TRBV5-1 and TRBJ2-5, with 8 bases that match TRBD2. The germline gives CDR1 SGHRS, CDR2 YFSETQ. The V segment lost 6 bases and the J segment 5 bases; nucleotides outside the gene matches: 9. The length of the CDR3 is 14 residues.

V gene TRBV5-6 combines with J gene TRBJ1-2; 8 bases line up with TRBD1. CDR3 size: 15 residues. V lost 0 bases and J lost 2; bases outside the gene matches: 3. The germline gives CDR1 SGHDT, CDR2 YYEEEE. The CDR3 protein is CASSLVDRENYGYTF. The DNA of the CDR3 is TGTGCCAGCAGCTTGGTGGACAGGGAAAACTATGGCTACACCTTC.

This sequence joins TRBV6-1 and TRBJ1-2; D gene ambiguous. This CDR3 comprises 14 residues. V was pared by 2 bases and J by 3 bases, with 10 bases between. Germline V gene lookup returns CDR1 MNHNS and CDR2 SASEGT. DNA for the CDR3: TGTGCCAGCAGTGAACCTATCAATCACTATGGCTACACCTTC. This gives the protein CASSEPINHYGYTF.